This T cell receptor beta chain was sequenced for a study of blood T cell repertoires in COVID-19. Produced via immunoSEQ multiplex PCR; TCRdb's table is partial and in-frame only. There are 200,000 to 250,000 clones in the sample; over 75% occur only once, and roughly 2% lies in the top ten. Looked up from germline, CDR1 is MNHEY and CDR2 is SVGAGI. The CDR3 covers 14 residues. Trimming stripped 8 bases from V and 9 bases from J, with 17 bases between. Input material: peripheral blood. The chain is built from TRBV6-5 and TRBJ1-6, with a tentative D call TRBD1 (6 bases). This clonotype was sampled from a man aged 25 to 45 who had recovered from COVID-19. For the CDR3, the DNA is TGTGCCAGCCGTCAAAGGGGGATGGGTTCACCCCTCCACTTT. Its translation is CASRQRGMGSPLHF.